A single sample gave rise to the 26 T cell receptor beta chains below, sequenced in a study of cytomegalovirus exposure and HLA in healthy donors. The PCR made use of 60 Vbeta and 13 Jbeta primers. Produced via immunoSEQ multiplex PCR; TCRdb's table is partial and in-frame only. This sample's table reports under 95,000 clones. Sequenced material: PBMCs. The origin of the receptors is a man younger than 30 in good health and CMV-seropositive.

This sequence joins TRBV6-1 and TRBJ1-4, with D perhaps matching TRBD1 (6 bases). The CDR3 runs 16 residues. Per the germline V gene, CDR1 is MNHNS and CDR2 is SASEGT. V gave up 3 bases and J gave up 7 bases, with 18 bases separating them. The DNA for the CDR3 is TGTGCCAGCAGTGACGGGGCCTGGGGAGGGGGTGAAAAACTGTTTTTT. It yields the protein CASSDGAWGGGEKLFF.

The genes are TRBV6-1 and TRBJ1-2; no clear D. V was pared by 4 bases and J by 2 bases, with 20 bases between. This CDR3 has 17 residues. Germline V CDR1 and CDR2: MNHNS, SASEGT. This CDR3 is CASSAFLQEAGNYGYTF. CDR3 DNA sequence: TGTGCCAGCAGTGCGTTTTTGCAGGAGGCGGGCAACTATGGCTACACCTTC.

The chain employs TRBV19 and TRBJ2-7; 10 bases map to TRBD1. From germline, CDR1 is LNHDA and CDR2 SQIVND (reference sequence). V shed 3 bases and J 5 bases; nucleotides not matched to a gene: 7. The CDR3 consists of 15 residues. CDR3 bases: TGTGCCAGTAGTATTGGGGACAGGGGTATGAACGAGCAGTACTTC. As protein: CASSIGDRGMNEQYF.

The CDR3 protein is CATSNLGISGNTIYF. The CDR3 DNA reads as TGTGCCACCAGCAACCTCGGGATCTCTGGAAACACCATATATTTT. The chain joins TRBV15 to TRBJ1-3; D is uncertain. The V end was cut by 4 bases, the J end by 0 bases, with 10 bases between. The CDR3 has 15 residues. Germline loops: CDR1 LNHNV, CDR2 YYDKDF (reference sequence).

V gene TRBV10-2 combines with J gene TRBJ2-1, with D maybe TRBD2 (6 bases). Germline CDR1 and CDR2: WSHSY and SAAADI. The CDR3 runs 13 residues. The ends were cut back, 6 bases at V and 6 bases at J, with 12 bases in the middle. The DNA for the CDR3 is TGCGCCAGCAGCGGATCGGGGGTCAATGAGCAGTTCTTC. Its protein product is CASSGSGVNEQFF.

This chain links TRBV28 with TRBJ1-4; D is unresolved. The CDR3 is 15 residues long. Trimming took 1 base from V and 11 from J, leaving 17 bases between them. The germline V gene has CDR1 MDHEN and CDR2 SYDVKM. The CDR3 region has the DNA TGTGCCAGCAGTTTATTTATCGCGGGTGAATTGAAACTGTTTTTT. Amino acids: CASSLFIAGELKLFF.

The CDR3 loop is CASRRLSGGAINEQFF. CDR3 sequence (DNA): TGTGCCAGTAGGCGTCTTAGCGGGGGGGCAATCAATGAGCAGTTCTTC. This chain joins TRBV19 and TRBJ2-1; 11 nucleotides align to TRBD2. There are 16 residues in the CDR3. The germline V gene has CDR1 LNHDA and CDR2 SQIVND (reference sequence). The trim removed 6 bases at V and 6 bases at J, leaving 10 bases unmatched.

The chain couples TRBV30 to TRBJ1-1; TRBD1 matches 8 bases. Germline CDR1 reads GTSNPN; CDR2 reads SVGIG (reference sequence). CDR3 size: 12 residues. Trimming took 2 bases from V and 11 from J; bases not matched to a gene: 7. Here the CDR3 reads CAWSSDRGGAFF. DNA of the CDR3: TGTGCCTGGAGTTCAGACAGGGGAGGCGCTTTCTTT.

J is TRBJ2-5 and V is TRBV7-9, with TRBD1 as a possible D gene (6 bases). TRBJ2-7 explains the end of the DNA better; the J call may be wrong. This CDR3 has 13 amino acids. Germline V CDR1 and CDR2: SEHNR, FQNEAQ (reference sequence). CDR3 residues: CASSLIQGYEQYF. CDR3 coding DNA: TGTGCCAGCAGCTTAATACAGGGCTACGAGCAGTACTTC.

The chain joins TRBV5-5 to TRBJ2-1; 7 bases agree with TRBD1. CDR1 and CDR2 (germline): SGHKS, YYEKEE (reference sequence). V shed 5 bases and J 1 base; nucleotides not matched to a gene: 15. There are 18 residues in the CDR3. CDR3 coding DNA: TGTGCCAGCAGTTCAAGAAGGGGGCGGACAGGATCCTACAATGAGCAGTTCTTC. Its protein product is CASSSRRGRTGSYNEQFF.

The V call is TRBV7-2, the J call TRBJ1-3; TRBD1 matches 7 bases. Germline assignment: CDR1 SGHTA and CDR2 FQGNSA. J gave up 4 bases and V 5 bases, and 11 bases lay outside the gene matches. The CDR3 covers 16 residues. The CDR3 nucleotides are TGTGCCAGCAGCCCACAAGAGGGGGCAGCAGGAAACACCATATATTTT. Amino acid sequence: CASSPQEGAAGNTIYF.

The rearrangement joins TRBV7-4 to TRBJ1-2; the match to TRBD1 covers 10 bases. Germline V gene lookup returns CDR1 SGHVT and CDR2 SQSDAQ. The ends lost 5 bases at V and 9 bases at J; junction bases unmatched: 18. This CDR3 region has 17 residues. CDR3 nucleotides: TGTGCCAGCAGCCTTAGATCCCGGGACAGGGGAGATTGTAGCTACACCTTC. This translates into CASSLRSRDRGDCSYTF.

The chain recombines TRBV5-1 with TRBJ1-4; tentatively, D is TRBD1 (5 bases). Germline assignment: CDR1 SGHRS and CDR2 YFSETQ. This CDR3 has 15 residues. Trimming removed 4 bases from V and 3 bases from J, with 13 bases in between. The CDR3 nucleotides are TGCGCCAGCAGCCGACGGGGGGTGGCTAATGAAAAACTGTTTTTT. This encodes CASSRRGVANEKLFF.

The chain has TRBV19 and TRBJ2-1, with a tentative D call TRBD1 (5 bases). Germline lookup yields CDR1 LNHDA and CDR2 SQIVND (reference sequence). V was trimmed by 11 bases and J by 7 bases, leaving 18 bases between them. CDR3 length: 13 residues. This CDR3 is CACRKGKGNEQFF. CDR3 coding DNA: TGTGCCTGTCGTAAGGGCAAGGGGAATGAGCAGTTCTTC.

The CDR3 loop is CASSQETGRRTEAFF. The CDR3 nucleotides read TGCGCCAGCAGCCAAGAAACAGGTCGGCGGACTGAAGCTTTCTTT. This sequence joins TRBV4-1 and TRBJ1-1; D perhaps matches TRBD1 (5 bases). Germline CDR1 and CDR2: MGHRA and YSYEKL. The V end lost 0 bases, the J end lost 5 bases, and 13 bases lay between the germline ends. The CDR3 covers 15 residues.

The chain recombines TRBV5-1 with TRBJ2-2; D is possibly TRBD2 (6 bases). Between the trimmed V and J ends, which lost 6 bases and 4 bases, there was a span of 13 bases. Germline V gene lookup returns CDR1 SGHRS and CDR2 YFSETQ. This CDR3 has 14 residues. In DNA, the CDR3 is TGCGCCAGCACGGAGGGTGACGGCACCGGGGAGCTGTTTTTT. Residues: CASTEGDGTGELFF.

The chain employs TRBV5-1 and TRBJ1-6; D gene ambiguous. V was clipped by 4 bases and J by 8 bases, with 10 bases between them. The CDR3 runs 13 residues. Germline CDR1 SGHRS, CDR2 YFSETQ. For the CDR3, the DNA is TGCGCCAGCAGCCTCGGTCGGGATTCACCCCTCCACTTT. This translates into CASSLGRDSPLHF.

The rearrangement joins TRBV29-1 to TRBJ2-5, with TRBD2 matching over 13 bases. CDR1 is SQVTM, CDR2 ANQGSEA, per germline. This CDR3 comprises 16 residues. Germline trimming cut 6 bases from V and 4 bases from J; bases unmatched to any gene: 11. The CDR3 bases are TGCAGCGTCCTGAAGGGACTAGCGGGGTTGTCAGAGACCCAGTACTTC. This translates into CSVLKGLAGLSETQYF.

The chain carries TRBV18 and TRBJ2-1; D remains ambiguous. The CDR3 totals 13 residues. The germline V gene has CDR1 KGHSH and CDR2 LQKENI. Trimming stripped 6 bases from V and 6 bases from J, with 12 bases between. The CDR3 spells CASSPPSVNEQFF. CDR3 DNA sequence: TGTGCCAGCTCGCCCCCGAGCGTCAATGAGCAGTTCTTC.

The CDR3 region has the DNA TGTGCCACCAGCAGAGACAGACAGGGAAAGTCCTACGAGCAGTACTTC. Amino acids: CATSRDRQGKSYEQYF. The gene calls are TRBV15 and TRBJ2-7, with 7 bases identical to TRBD1. The J segment lost 1 base and the V segment lost 0 bases, leaving 6 bases of the junction unmatched. The CDR3 consists of 16 residues. Germline-derived CDR1 and CDR2 are LNHNV and YYDKDF (reference sequence).

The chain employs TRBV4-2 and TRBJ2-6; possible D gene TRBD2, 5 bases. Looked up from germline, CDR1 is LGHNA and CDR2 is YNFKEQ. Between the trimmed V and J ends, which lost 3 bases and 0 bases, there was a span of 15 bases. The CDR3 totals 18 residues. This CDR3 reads CASSQRVRLGSGANVLTF. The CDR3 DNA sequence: TGTGCCAGCAGCCAGAGGGTAAGGTTGGGCTCTGGGGCCAACGTCCTGACTTTC.

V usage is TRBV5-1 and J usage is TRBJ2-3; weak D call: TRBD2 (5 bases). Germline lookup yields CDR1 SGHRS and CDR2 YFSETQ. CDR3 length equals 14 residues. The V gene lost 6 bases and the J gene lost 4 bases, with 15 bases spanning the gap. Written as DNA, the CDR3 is TGCGCCAGCAACCCCCAACCCGGGGCAGATACGCAGTATTTT. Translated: CASNPQPGADTQYF.

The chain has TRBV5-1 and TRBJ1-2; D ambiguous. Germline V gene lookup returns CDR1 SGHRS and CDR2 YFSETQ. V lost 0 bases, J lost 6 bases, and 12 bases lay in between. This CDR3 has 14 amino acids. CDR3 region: CASSLVGGKDGYTF. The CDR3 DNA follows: TGCGCCAGCAGCTTGGTAGGAGGGAAGGATGGCTACACCTTC.

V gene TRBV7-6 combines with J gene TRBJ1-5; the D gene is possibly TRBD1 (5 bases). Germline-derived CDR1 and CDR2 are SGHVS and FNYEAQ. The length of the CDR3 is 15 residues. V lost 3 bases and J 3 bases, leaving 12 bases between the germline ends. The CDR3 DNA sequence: TGTGCCAGCAGCTTCTCGGGGGTCGACAATCAGCCCCAGCATTTT. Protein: CASSFSGVDNQPQHF.

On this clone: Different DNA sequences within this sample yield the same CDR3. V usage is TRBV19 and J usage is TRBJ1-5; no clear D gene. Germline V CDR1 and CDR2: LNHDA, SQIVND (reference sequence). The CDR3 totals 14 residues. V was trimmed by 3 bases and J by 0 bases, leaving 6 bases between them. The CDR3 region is CASSIRDSNQPQHF. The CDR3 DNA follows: TGTGCCAGTAGTATCCGGGATAGCAATCAGCCCCAGCATTTT. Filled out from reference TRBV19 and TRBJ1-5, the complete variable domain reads DGGITQSPKYLFRKEGQNVTLSCEQNLNHDAMYWYRQDPGQGLRLIYYSQIVNDFQKGDIAEGYSVSREKKESFPLTVTSAQKNPTAFYLCASSIRDSNQPQHFGDGTRLSIL.

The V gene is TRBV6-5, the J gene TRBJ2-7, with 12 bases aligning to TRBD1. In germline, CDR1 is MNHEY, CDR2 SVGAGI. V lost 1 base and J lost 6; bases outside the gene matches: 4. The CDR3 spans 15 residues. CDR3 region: CASSYYGTGGSEQYF. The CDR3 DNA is TGTGCCAGCAGTTACTATGGGACAGGGGGCTCCGAGCAGTACTTC.